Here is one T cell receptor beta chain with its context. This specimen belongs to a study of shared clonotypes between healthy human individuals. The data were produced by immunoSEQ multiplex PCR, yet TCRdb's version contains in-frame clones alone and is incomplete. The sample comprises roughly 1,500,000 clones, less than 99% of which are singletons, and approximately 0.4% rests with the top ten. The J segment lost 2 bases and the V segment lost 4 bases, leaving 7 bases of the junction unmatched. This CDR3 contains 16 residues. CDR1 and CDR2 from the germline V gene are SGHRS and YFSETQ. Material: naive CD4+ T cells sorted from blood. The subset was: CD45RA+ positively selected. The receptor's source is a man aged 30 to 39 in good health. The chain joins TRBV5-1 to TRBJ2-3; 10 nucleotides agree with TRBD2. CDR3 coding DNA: TGCGCCAGCAGCGCCAGCGGGAGGGGACACACAGATACGCAGTATTTT. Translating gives CASSASGRGHTDTQYF.